This T cell receptor (beta chain) was identified in a study of blood T cell repertoires in COVID-19. Study-wide context: Sites in the United States, Italy and Spain provided acute and convalescent COVID-19 samples. Sources were T cells, B-cell-depleted T cells, or PBMCs; the material itself was cDNA or gDNA.

Methods used by the authors: Using reference gene primer amplification, nucleated cell counts were estimated. Profiling relied on immunoSEQ multiplex PCR, and the TCRdb table lists in-frame clones only, not all of them. That table gives V, J and clone size, and the DNA gave D and trimming. The profile covers roughly 130,000 clones, with roughly 78% appearing a single time and around 4% taken by the ten largest. The receptor was isolated from a man aged 55 to 70 with acute or convalescent COVID-19. Sequenced material: peripheral blood.

This chain's CDR3 is CASSLSGRGAYEQYF. As DNA, the CDR3 is TGTGCCAGCAGCTTAAGCGGGAGGGGGGCCTACGAGCAGTACTTC. The J gene is TRBJ2-7, the V gene TRBV7-6, with 10 bases that match TRBD2. The V and J ends lost 2 bases and 2 bases, in that order; junction bases with no gene match: 3. The CDR3 is 15 amino acids. Germline V gene data show CDR1 as SGHVS and CDR2 as FNYEAQ.